This is a list of T cell receptor beta chains from one sample in a study of blood T cell repertoires in COVID-19. Some clones are missing from TCRdb's copy, which holds only in-frame ones; the method was immunoSEQ multiplex PCR. Here the sample spans about 200,000 clones, roughly 90% being singletons. The material sequenced was peripheral blood. These receptors all stem from a man between 18 and 35 years old with active or convalescent COVID-19. CDR3s include the opening cysteine and the closing phenylalanine or tryptophan. The D gene is left open where the match is weak. Not every row has a clone size; where given, it reads once, few, many or a size class.

J gene	V gene	D gene	clone size	CDR3 DNA	CDR3 protein
TRBJ1-2	TRBV29-1	TRBD1	-	TGCAGCGTTGGGGAGACAGGGGATTTGTTGGATGGCTACACCTTC	CSVGETGDLLDGYTF
TRBJ2-1	TRBV5-5	-	-	TGTGCCAGCAGCCTTAACATTGGAGTAGCCTACAATGAGCAGTTCTTC	CASSLNIGVAYNEQFF
TRBJ1-2	TRBV6-5	-	-	TGTGCCAGCAGTCAGGCCAAGGACTATGGCTACACCTTC	CASSQAKDYGYTF
TRBJ1-5	TRBV2	TRBD1	-	TGTGCCAGCAGTGGGGACAGGGGGACAGGACAGCCCCAGCATTTT	CASSGDRGTGQPQHF
TRBJ2-3	TRBV5-6	TRBD2	-	TGTGCCAGCAGCTTGGGGGGTAGCGGGAGTTACGTCCGCACAGATACGCAGTATTTT	CASSLGGSGSYVRTDTQYF
TRBJ1-1	TRBV27	-	-	TGTGCCAGCCTGGGGGGTGAAGCTTTCTTT	CASLGGEAFF
TRBJ1-2	TRBV7-2	-	-	TGTGCCAGCAGCTTAGAGGGCAGGGCAAACTATGGCTACACCTTC	CASSLEGRANYGYTF
TRBJ2-3	TRBV9	TRBD2	-	TGTGCCAGCAGCGTAGAAGGCGGGGGGGCCACAGATACGCAGTATTTT	CASSVEGGGATDTQYF
TRBJ1-1	TRBV7-8	-	-	TGTGCCAGCAGCTTAGAGGCCAGGGAGAACACTGAAGCTTTCTTT	CASSLEARENTEAFF
TRBJ2-7	TRBV7-9	-	-	TGTGCCAGCAGCTTAAATAGAGGGCCCAAATCCGAGCAGTACTTC	CASSLNRGPKSEQYF
TRBJ2-3	TRBV11-2	TRBD2	-	TGTGCCAGCAGCCTTACGGGACTAGCGGGAGGCAGACAGTATTTT	CASSLTGLAGGRQYF
TRBJ1-2	TRBV30	-	-	TGTGCCTGGAGCCTGGAACGGGGCTATGGCTACACCTTC	CAWSLERGYGYTF
TRBJ2-2	TRBV18	-	once	TGTGCCAGCTCACTGGAGCTCACCGGGGAGCTGTTTTTT	CASSLELTGELFF
TRBJ1-5	TRBV19	-	-	TGTGCCAGTAGCGAACGGGGAGATCAGCCCCAGCATTTT	CASSERGDQPQHF
TRBJ2-1	TRBV5-1	TRBD1	-	TGCGCCAGCGGGGACAGAAACTTCAATGAGCAGTTCTTC	CASGDRNFNEQFF
TRBJ1-5	TRBV19	TRBD1	once	TGTGCCACCCGGGACAGCCCTATTATCAATCAGCCCCAGCATTTT	CATRDSPIINQPQHF
TRBJ2-7	TRBV7-8	TRBD2	-	TGTGCCAGCAGCTTAGCGAGGACTAGCGGAGCGACTTACGAGCAGTACTTC	CASSLARTSGATYEQYF
TRBJ1-1	TRBV12-3/TRBV12-4	-	-	TGTGCCAGCAGTGAGCATGGGAGCACTGAAGCTTTCTTT	CASSEHGSTEAFF
TRBJ1-1	TRBV2	-	-	TGTGCCAGCAGTTTACAGGCGACCCGAGCTTTCTTT	CASSLQATRAFF